Following are 27 T cell receptor beta chains from one sample sequenced in a study of blood T cell repertoires in COVID-19. Profiled with immunoSEQ multiplex PCR; TCRdb holds only in-frame clones, not every one. The sample has under 45,000 clones, 75% to 90% seen once. Sequenced sample: peripheral blood. The receptor set was obtained from an elderly woman in a cohort sampled during active or convalescent COVID-19.

The CDR3 protein is CASSLARDSSRNTIYF. The CDR3 DNA sequence: TGCGCCAGCTCCCTCGCCAGGGACTCTTCTAGAAACACCATATATTTT. J is TRBJ1-3 and V is TRBV4-3; the D gene is possibly TRBD1 (5 bases). The V gene's germline CDR1 is LGHNA and CDR2 YSLEER. The CDR3 sequence is 16 residues long. Trimming pared 8 bases from V and 5 bases from J, leaving 22 bases between.

This chain connects TRBV27 to TRBJ2-3, with 14 bases lining up with TRBD2. Germline loops: CDR1 MNHEY, CDR2 SMNVEV (reference sequence). The CDR3 sequence is 17 residues long. V trimming: 5 bases; J trimming: 4 bases; junction bases outside the gene matches: 8. The CDR3 DNA reads TGTGCCAGCAGTAAAACACCGACTAGCGGGAGGGCAGATACGCAGTATTTT. It translates to CASSKTPTSGRADTQYF.

J is TRBJ1-3 and V is TRBV19; TRBD1 is a possible D gene (5 bases). CDR1 and CDR2 from the germline V gene are LNHDA and SQIVND (reference sequence). This CDR3 region has 17 residues. Trimming left V 3 bases short and J 3 bases short, with 18 bases between. In DNA, the CDR3 is TGTGCCAGTAGTATCGCCCCGGCGACAGTGGTTGGAAACACCATATATTTT. Amino acids: CASSIAPATVVGNTIYF.

The genes are TRBV19 and TRBJ1-1; D might be TRBD1 (5 bases). V was clipped by 5 bases and J by 5 bases, with 12 bases between them. Germline V gene lookup returns CDR1 LNHDA and CDR2 SQIVND (reference sequence). This CDR3 contains 13 residues. CDR3 residues: CASSDTRETEAFF. DNA for the CDR3: TGTGCCAGTAGTGACACCAGGGAAACTGAAGCTTTCTTT.

The genes are TRBV7-9 and TRBJ1-1; TRBD1 matches at 8 bases. Germline V gene lookup returns CDR1 SEHNR and CDR2 FQNEAQ (reference sequence). CDR3 length equals 14 residues. After removal of 2 bases from V and 7 bases from J, the junction contained 6 bases not matched to a gene. Written as DNA, the CDR3 is TGTGCCAGCAGCTTACTCGCAGGGGGCGGTGAAGCTTTCTTT. It translates to CASSLLAGGGEAFF.

This chain links TRBV30 with TRBJ1-5; D is unclear. Germline V lookup: CDR1 GTSNPN, CDR2 SVGIG (reference sequence). V was clipped by 2 bases and J by 4 bases, with 9 bases between them. This CDR3 is built from 13 residues. This chain's CDR3 is CAWSSRLNQPQHF. In DNA form, the CDR3 reads TGTGCCTGGAGTTCGCGCTTGAATCAGCCCCAGCATTTT. The variable domain in full, with the rest retrieved from reference TRBV30 and TRBJ1-5, is SQTIHQWPATLVQPVGSPLSLECTVEGTSNPNLYWYRQAAGRGLQLLFYSVGIGQISSEVPQNLSASRPQDRQFILSSKKLLLSDSGFYLCAWSSRLNQPQHFGDGTRLSIL.

In this sample, this clone turned up once. This chain joins TRBV5-6 and TRBJ1-2; 7 bases are a match to TRBD1. Germline V CDR1 and CDR2: SGHDT, YYEEEE. V dropped 4 bases and J dropped 2; count of bases not matched to a gene: 5. This CDR3 region has 14 residues. The CDR3 region is CASSPGTENYGYTF. The CDR3 nucleotides are TGTGCCAGCAGCCCCGGGACAGAAAACTATGGCTACACCTTC.

The chain recombines TRBV9 with TRBJ1-6; 7 bases match TRBD1. Germline CDR1 reads SGDLS; CDR2 reads YYNGEE. The junction had 12 bases not matched to a gene; V was cut back by 3 bases and J by 3 bases. This CDR3 spans 18 amino acids. The DNA for the CDR3 is TGTGCCAGCAGCGCAGGAGGAGACAGGGACTTCTATAATTCACCCCTCCACTTT. Protein: CASSAGGDRDFYNSPLHF.

This clone was observed once. The chain employs TRBV19 and TRBJ2-1, with 10 bases matching TRBD2. V shed 2 bases, J shed 3 bases, and the junction held 4 bases outside the gene matches. Germline assignment: CDR1 LNHDA and CDR2 SQIVND (reference sequence). This CDR3 has 16 amino acids. CDR3 DNA: TGTGCCAGTAGTATAACTAGCGGGATCAACTACAATGAGCAGTTCTTC. This gives the protein CASSITSGINYNEQFF.

Written as DNA, the CDR3 is TGCGCCAGCAGCTTGGAACTAGCGGGAAATAATGAGCAGTTCTTC. Translated: CASSLELAGNNEQFF. This chain connects TRBV5-1 to TRBJ2-1; 10 positions agree with TRBD2. Germline V lookup: CDR1 SGHRS, CDR2 YFSETQ. This CDR3 has 15 residues. J gave up 7 bases and V 0 bases, and 4 bases lay outside the gene matches. The complete variable domain, with remaining parts taken from reference TRBV5-1 and TRBJ2-1, reads KAGVTQTPRYLIKTRGQQVTLSCSPISGHRSVSWYQQTPGQGLQFLFEYFSETQRNKGNFPGRFSGRQFSNSRSEMNVSTLELGDSALYLCASSLELAGNNEQFFGPGTRLTVL.

This chain connects TRBV7-9 to TRBJ2-2; no clear D gene. Per germline, CDR1 SEHNR and CDR2 FQNEAQ (reference sequence). V dropped 1 base and J dropped 8 bases, with 11 bases sitting between them. The CDR3 sequence is 14 residues long. CDR3 nucleotides: TGTGCCAGCAGCTTAGGCGGCTTCGGGGGGGAGCTGTTTTTT. This translates into CASSLGGFGGELFF.

This clone was seen only a few times. J is TRBJ1-3 and V is TRBV11-2; 7 bases align to TRBD1. The CDR3 is made up of 17 amino acids. CDR1 and CDR2 (germline): SGHAT, FQNNGV. Trimming at V came to 2 bases and at J to 4 bases, leaving 11 bases not matched to a gene. The CDR3 is CASSLPSWRGQGNTIYF. The DNA of the CDR3 is TGTGCCAGCAGCTTACCCTCGTGGAGGGGGCAAGGAAACACCATATATTTT. Variable domain in full (rest from reference TRBV11-2 and TRBJ1-3): EAGVAQSPRYKIIEKRQSVAFWCNPISGHATLYWYQQILGQGPKLLIQFQNNGVVDDSQLPKDRFSAERLKGVDSTLKIQPAKLEDSAVYLCASSLPSWRGQGNTIYFGEGSWLTVV.

This rearrangement joins TRBV5-1 to TRBJ1-4; 9 bases match TRBD1. Looked up from germline, CDR1 is SGHRS and CDR2 is YFSETQ. CDR3 size: 14 residues. V dropped 4 bases and J dropped 4; count of bases not matched to a gene: 2. The CDR3 nucleotides read TGCGCCAGCAGCGTGGGACAGGGTAATGAAAAACTGTTTTTT. Amino acid sequence: CASSVGQGNEKLFF.

This chain connects TRBV9 to TRBJ2-1; 8 positions match TRBD1. CDR3 length equals 16 residues. The germline CDR1 and CDR2 sequences are SGDLS and YYNGEE. The J segment lost 4 bases and the V segment lost 1 base, leaving 7 bases of the junction unmatched. The CDR3 loop is CASSVFGTGGYNEQFF. Written as DNA, the CDR3 is TGTGCCAGCAGCGTATTCGGGACAGGTGGGTACAATGAGCAGTTCTTC.

The V call is TRBV7-2, the J call TRBJ2-3; 8 nucleotides line up with TRBD2. Looked up from germline, CDR1 is SGHTA and CDR2 is FQGNSA. The length of the CDR3 is 16 residues. The J segment lost 2 bases and the V segment lost 5 bases, leaving 9 bases of the junction unmatched. CDR3 coding DNA: TGTGCCAGCAGCCTGGGACTAGGGGTGCTCACAGATACGCAGTATTTT. It encodes CASSLGLGVLTDTQYF.

The chain employs TRBV29-1 and TRBJ2-3; 9 positions agree with TRBD2. Germline lookup yields CDR1 SQVTM and CDR2 ANQGSEA. This CDR3 region has 14 residues. The junction had 10 bases not matched to a gene; V was cut back by 5 bases and J by 7 bases. DNA for the CDR3: TGCAGCGTTCTGGGGCGGGGGGGCTTAAATACGCAGTATTTT. Translating gives CSVLGRGGLNTQYF.

The chain links TRBV3-1 (or the pseudogene TRBV3-2) to TRBJ1-3, with TRBD1 matching over 8 bases. Losses at the gene ends were 4 bases for V and 3 bases for J; bases not matched to a gene: 5. Germline values: CDR1 LGHDT, CDR2 YNNKEL (reference sequence). The CDR3 spans 15 residues. CDR3 bases: TGTGCCAGCAGCCGGACAGGGTCTGGTGGAAACACCATATATTTT. Translated: CASSRTGSGGNTIYF.

The rearrangement links TRBV5-1 to TRBJ1-1, with a tentative D call TRBD1 (5 bases). Germline-derived CDR1 and CDR2 are SGHRS and YFSETQ. Trimming shortened V by 0 bases and J by 11 bases, and 17 bases separated the two germline ends. The CDR3 extends over 14 amino acids. CDR3 residues: CASSLEASGPKAFF. The CDR3 nucleotides are TGCGCCAGCAGCTTGGAGGCCTCAGGGCCGAAGGCTTTCTTT.

CDR3 nucleotides: TGTGCCAGCAGCGAAACTGGGGCAAGGAATGAGCAGTTCTTC. Amino acids: CASSETGARNEQFF. V is TRBV9 and J is TRBJ2-1; the D gene is possibly TRBD1 (5 bases). The CDR3 runs 14 residues. Per germline, CDR1 SGDLS and CDR2 YYNGEE. Deletions cut 3 bases from V and 7 bases from J, with 14 bases between.

This rearrangement joins TRBV28 to TRBJ1-2; 8 nucleotides align to TRBD1. J gave up 8 bases and V 6 bases, and 14 bases lay outside the gene matches. Per the germline V gene, CDR1 is MDHEN and CDR2 is SYDVKM. CDR3 size: 15 residues. The chain's CDR3 is CASSWQQGAVGGYTF. CDR3 DNA sequence: TGTGCCAGCAGCTGGCAGCAGGGGGCAGTGGGGGGCTACACCTTC.

This clone was picked up a small number of times. The genes are TRBV19 and TRBJ2-7; a weak D match, TRBD1 (6 bases). The germline CDR1 and CDR2 sequences are LNHDA and SQIVND (reference sequence). The CDR3 totals 15 residues. V lost 4 bases, J lost 0 bases, and 13 bases lay in between. The CDR3, as DNA: TGTGCCAGTAGTACTACAGGGAGCCCCTCCTACGAGCAGTACTTC. It specifies CASSTTGSPSYEQYF.

This clone was seen a single time. The chain employs TRBV10-3 and TRBJ2-7; D remains unclear. Trimming shortened V by 0 bases and J by 4 bases, and 10 bases separated the two germline ends. There are 14 residues in the CDR3. Germline CDR1 is ENHRY and CDR2 is SYGVKD. CDR3 coding DNA: TGTGCCATCAGTGAGTCTCACAGAAATTACGAGCAGTACTTC. It is translated as CAISESHRNYEQYF.

The genes are TRBV19 and TRBJ1-2; 7 bases fit TRBD1. After removal of 4 bases from V and 9 bases from J, the junction contained 14 bases not matched to a gene. The CDR3 is 15 amino acids. Looked up from germline, CDR1 is LNHDA and CDR2 is SQIVND (reference sequence). CDR3: CASSTATGVGGSYTF. CDR3 sequence (DNA): TGTGCCAGTAGTACGGCCACAGGGGTCGGAGGAAGCTACACCTTC.

The J gene is TRBJ2-5, the V gene TRBV15; 11 nucleotides agree with TRBD2. Germline V gene lookup returns CDR1 LNHNV and CDR2 YYDKDF (reference sequence). V lost 0 bases, J lost 4 bases, and 10 bases stayed unmatched. This CDR3 region has 18 residues. The DNA of the CDR3 is TGTGCCACCAGCAGAGATTTCCTAGCGGGGGGCGGAGGAGAGACCCAGTACTTC. This sequence encodes CATSRDFLAGGGGETQYF.

Here the CDR3 DNA reads TGCAGCGTTACCGCGTCCTCTGGGGCCAACGTCCTGACTTTC. This translates into CSVTASSGANVLTF. The chain recombines TRBV29-1 with TRBJ2-6, with D unresolved. V was cut by 5 bases and J by 0 bases, with 8 bases left in between. The CDR3 contains 14 residues. Germline CDR1 is SQVTM and CDR2 is ANQGSEA.

The CDR3 DNA follows: TGTGCCAGCATGAGACAGGGCCAGGGCTACACCTTC. It is translated as CASMRQGQGYTF. The chain couples TRBV6-5 to TRBJ1-2, with 7 nucleotides matching TRBD1. J lost 8 bases, V lost 7 bases, and 7 bases had no gene match. Germline assignment: CDR1 MNHEY and CDR2 SVGAGI. The CDR3 contains 12 residues.

This clone was recorded only once. The rearrangement uses TRBV30 and TRBJ1-2; 8 nucleotides agree with TRBD1. V lost 3 bases to trimming and J lost 5 bases; unmatched junction nucleotides: 11. Germline lookup yields CDR1 GTSNPN and CDR2 SVGIG (reference sequence). The CDR3 spans 15 residues. The CDR3 is CAWSQSRTGWYGYTF. The CDR3 bases are TGTGCCTGGAGCCAAAGTAGGACAGGGTGGTATGGCTACACCTTC.